The rows below give T cell receptor beta chains drawn from one sample of a study of control samples from healthy donors and cancer patients. Data came from immunoSEQ multiplex PCR; TCRdb stores just in-frame clones and leaves some out. The listing records some 180,000 clones. The sample was blood. All receptors come from a woman between 25 and 40 years old in good health. The CDR3 runs from the conserved cysteine through the conserved F or W.

TRBJ1-2 TRBV27 CASSLTWMSGDGYTF
TRBJ2-5 TRBV4-1 CASSQDLGVAGGVSEETQYF
TRBJ1-6 TRBV4-2 CASSHGTGNYNSPLHF
TRBJ1-4 TRBV7-9 CASSLGWGEKLFF
TRBJ2-6 TRBV28 CASETTGANVLTF
TRBJ1-1 TRBV10-3 CAISVGGNTEAFF
TRBJ1-3 TRBV7-2 CASSPGQSSGNTIYF
TRBJ2-3 TRBV4-1 CASSQLTSGGLETQYF
TRBJ2-2 TRBV7-9 CASSLATGGAATGELFF
TRBJ2-3 TRBV5-1 CASSLVSGGADTQYF
TRBJ2-5 TRBV5-1 CASSSIGQKLQETQYF
TRBJ1-5 TRBV24-1 CAATSGNNQPQHF
TRBJ1-1 TRBV19 CASSIGLGGRATEAFF
TRBJ1-6 TRBV2 CASSADRGVGSPLHF
TRBJ1-5 TRBV27 CASSLRYNQPQHF
TRBJ1-2 TRBV2 CASRGTRRGYTF